This TCR beta chain derives from a study of T cells in Graves' hyperthyroidism and ophthalmopathy. This clonotype was picked up a small number of times. Its target is not known. Study results and caveats: Ophthalmopathy was distinguished from stable hyperthyroidism by 13 V-J signatures. In blood, most of the thyroid clonotypes expanded above 0.001 were also present.

TCR beta CDR3 region amplification was performed from RNA transcripts. Primed by the HTBI set, a first-round RT-PCR was run on the TCR CDR3. In TCRdb, the multiplex PCR reads were re-called with MiXCR into one record per CDR3 protein. The sample gives around 380,000 distinct CDR3 sequences, roughly 14% of which show up once; 20% is in the top ten. Germline V gene data show CDR1 as SGHRS and CDR2 as YFSETQ. Trimming at V came to 0 bases and at J to 6 bases, leaving 7 bases not matched to a gene. The CDR3 runs 15 residues. Sequenced sample: blood. The receptor was derived from a man in his thirties or forties with Graves' hyperthyroidism that later progressed to Graves' ophthalmopathy. The chain is built from TRBV5-1 and TRBJ2-3, with 7 bases aligning to TRBD2. Here the CDR3 reads CASSLGGGPRDTQYF. The CDR3 region has the DNA TGCGCCAGCAGCTTGGGCGGGGGTCCCAGGGATACGCAGTATTTT.